These 4 T cell receptor beta chains came from one sample sequenced in a study of metastatic and nonmetastatic thyroid tumors. Patients were all untreated before their thyroid surgery. TCRdb re-called the PCR reads with MiXCR. The sample lists some 6,900 clones, 3.3% occurring once. The sequenced sample was tumor tissue. Receptor source: a female donor with papillary thyroid cancer or a benign thyroid nodule (not recorded which). Some clones in this sample may be carry-over from other donors' samples.

In its sample, this clone was seen many times. CDR3 sequence (DNA): TGTGCCAGCAGCCGACCCGAGGCTAGCGGGAGGGTTGGTAGCACAGATACGCAGTATTTT. Protein sequence: CASSRPEASGRVGSTDTQYF. The chain joins TRBV3-1 to TRBJ2-3; TRBD2 agrees at 12 bases. The CDR3 sequence is 20 residues long. Germline V gene sequence: CDR1 LGHDT, CDR2 YNNKEL (reference sequence). J gave up 0 bases and V 4 bases, and 14 bases lay outside the gene matches.

This clone showed up many times. As the CDR3 is not closed by the conserved phenylalanine or tryptophan, this likely results from a read error. The chain uses TRBV5-1 and TRBJ2-1; D gene uncertain. Germline V gives CDR1 SGHRS, CDR2 YFSETQ. Trimming took off 2 bases at V and 5 bases at J, with 11 bases between the two ends. The CDR3 length is 14 residues. The CDR3 DNA sequence: TGCGCCAGCAGCTTAGGGTCGTATCACAATGAGCAGTTCGTC. Encoded protein: CASSLGSYHNEQFV.

On this clone itself: A read error may produce the germline difference seen at one junction end. This chain connects TRBV6-1 to TRBJ2-5; possibly TRBD1 or TRBD2 for D (5 bases each). The DNA end is more similar to TRBJ2-1, so the J call may be wrong. Germline V lookup: CDR1 MNHNS, CDR2 SASEGT. CDR3 length: 15 residues. CDR3 sequence: CACSRDPQTYNEQFF. The CDR3 DNA follows: TGTGCCTGCAGCAGGGACCCTCAGACGTACAATGAGCAGTTCTTC.

This clone is medium-sized (0.01 to 0.1%) within its sample. The rearrangement links TRBV19 to TRBJ2-1, with 8 nucleotides matching TRBD1. The J segment lost 9 bases and the V segment lost 1 base, leaving 8 bases of the junction unmatched. CDR1 and CDR2 (germline): LNHDA, SQIVND (reference sequence). The CDR3 runs to 15 residues. The CDR3 DNA reads as TGTGCCAGTAGTATAGCTCGCAGGGGGCTCAGTGAGCAGTTCTTC. It is translated as CASSIARRGLSEQFF.